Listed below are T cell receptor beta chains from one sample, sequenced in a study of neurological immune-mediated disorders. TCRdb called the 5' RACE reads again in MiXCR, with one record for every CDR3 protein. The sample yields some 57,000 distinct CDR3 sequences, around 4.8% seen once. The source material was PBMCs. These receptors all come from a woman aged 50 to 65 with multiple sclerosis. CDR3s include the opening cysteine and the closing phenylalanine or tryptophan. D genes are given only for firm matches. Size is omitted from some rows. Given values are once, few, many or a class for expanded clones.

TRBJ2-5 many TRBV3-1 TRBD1 CASSQASGGETQYF TGTGCCAGCAGCCAAGCGTCAGGGGGAGAGACCCAGTACTTC
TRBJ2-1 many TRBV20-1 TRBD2 CSARALKAGGPSYNEQFF TGCAGTGCTAGAGCGCTGAAAGCGGGGGGGCCATCCTACAATGAGCAGTTCTTC
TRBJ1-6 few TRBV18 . CASSPRDGESPLHF TGTGCCAGCTCACCCCGGGATGGGGAATCACCCCTACACTTT
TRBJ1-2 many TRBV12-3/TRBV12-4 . CASSSDWTELIEGYTF TGTGCCAGCAGTTCAGACTGGACTGAACTAATAGAAGGCTACACCTTC
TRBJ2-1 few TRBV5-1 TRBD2 CASSSSPGTSGGGYEQFF TGCGCCAGCAGCTCTTCCCCCGGGACTAGCGGGGGTGGATATGAGCAGTTCTTC
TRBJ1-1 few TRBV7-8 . CASSLAVYREGSGTEAFF TGTGCCAGCAGCTTAGCGGTATACCGTGAGGGGAGTGGGACTGAAGCTTTCTTT
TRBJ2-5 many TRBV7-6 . CASSWGGHGETQYF TGTGCCAGCAGCTGGGGGGGGCATGGAGAGACCCAGTACTTC
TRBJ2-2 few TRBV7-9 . CASSPRGQGINTGELFF TGTGCCAGCAGCCCCCGCGGTCAGGGGATCAACACCGGGGAGCTGTTTTTT
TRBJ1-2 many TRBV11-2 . CASSLGLDYGYTF TGTGCCAGCAGCTTAGGCCTGGACTATGGCTACACCTTC
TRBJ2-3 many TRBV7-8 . CASTHGGLTDTQYF TGTGCCAGCACCCACGGTGGGCTGACAGATACGCAGTATTTT
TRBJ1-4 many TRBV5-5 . CASGPPPGLGEKLFF TGTGCCAGCGGACCTCCTCCGGGACTCGGGGAAAAACTGTTTTTT
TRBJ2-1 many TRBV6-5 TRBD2 CASSYSTGGDYEQFF TGTGCCAGCAGTTACTCAACGGGGGGGGATTATGAGCAGTTCTTC
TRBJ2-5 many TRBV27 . CASRHTPGQTQYF TGTGCCAGCAGGCATACGCCGGGCCAGACCCAGTACTTC
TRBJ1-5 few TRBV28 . CASSLGPVRDPSNQPQNF TGTGCCAGCAGTTTAGGCCCTGTAAGGGATCCTAGCAATCAGCCCCAGAATTTT
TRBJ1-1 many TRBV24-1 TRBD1 CATSDLGQERAFF TGTGCCACCAGTGATTTGGGACAGGAAAGAGCTTTCTTT
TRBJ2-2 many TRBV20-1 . CSATSAGRNTGELFF TGCAGTGCTACCTCGGCGGGGAGAAACACCGGGGAGCTGTTTTTT
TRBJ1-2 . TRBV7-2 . CASGTNRAGYTF TGTGCCAGCGGAACAAACAGGGCTGGCTACACCTTC
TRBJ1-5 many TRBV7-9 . CASSFQSYQPQHF TGTGCCAGCAGCTTCCAGTCATATCAGCCCCAGCATTTT
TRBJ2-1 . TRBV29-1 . CSVVGVVYGNEQFF TGCAGCGTTGTTGGGGTAGTTTATGGCAATGAGCAGTTCTTC
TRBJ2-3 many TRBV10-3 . CAILAAAADTQYF TGTGCCATCTTGGCAGCGGCCGCAGATACGCAGTATTTT
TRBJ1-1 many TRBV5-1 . CASSLGQPNTEAFF TGCGCCAGCAGCTTGGGACAGCCCAACACTGAAGCTTTCTTT
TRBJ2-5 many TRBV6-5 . CASTNVDRLETQYF TGTGCCAGCACCAATGTGGACAGACTAGAGACCCAGTACTTC